These T cell receptor beta chains were read from a single sample in a study of early T cells in non-severe SARS-CoV-2 infection. TCRdb itself ran the 5' RACE reads through MiXCR, one entry per CDR3 protein. The repertoire consists of about 99,000 distinct CDR3 sequences, with 16% occurring once and the leading ten covering 0.95% to 1.5%. The sample taken for sequencing was whole blood. These receptors were obtained from an adult who was a healthcare worker with PCR-confirmed SARS-CoV-2 infection or an uninfected control (not recorded which). Both conserved end residues are trimmed from each CDR3.

v_gene	j_gene	CDR3aa
TRBV9	TRBJ2-3	ASSLITSRATDTQY
TRBV7-2	TRBJ1-1	ASSLGRFTMNTEAF
TRBV5-6	TRBJ2-1	ASSLGGGVFYNEQF
TRBV20-1	TRBJ2-7	SARDEGGFYEQY
TRBV28	TRBJ1-4	ASSLTGGISEKLF
TRBV18	TRBJ1-1	ASSPLGGLSTEAF
TRBV29-1	TRBJ2-1	SAGTEYYNEQF
TRBV29-1	TRBJ2-7	SVVGPVGEQY
TRBV6-2/TRBV6-3	TRBJ2-2	ASNDGTADAGELF
TRBV5-1	TRBJ2-7	ASSSGGVGEQY
TRBV6-5	TRBJ2-3	ASSFGQSHTDTQY
TRBV20-1	TRBJ2-1	SARETAGGHNEQF
TRBV27	TRBJ1-6	ASSLRDQGVSPLH
TRBV9	TRBJ2-3	ASSAATDTQY
TRBV7-9	TRBJ2-7	ASSWKGQGPSEQY
TRBV9	TRBJ2-2	ASTYDRYTGELF
TRBV3-1	TRBJ2-7	ASSQERQTASYEQY
TRBV29-1	TRBJ1-3	SVFDRAANTIY
TRBV18	TRBJ2-7	ASSPKDRGEQY
TRBV28	TRBJ1-2	ASRETGGEGYGYT
TRBV6-5	TRBJ2-3	ASSSGSSGTDTQY
TRBV11-2	TRBJ2-7	ASTRLAGVYEQY
TRBV9	TRBJ1-6	ASSVTGSSYNSPLH
TRBV28	TRBJ2-6	ASSRFGSSGANVLT
TRBV9	TRBJ2-1	ASSVSGSGYNEQF
TRBV4-3	TRBJ2-1	ASSQDLTSHEQF
TRBV11-2	TRBJ2-3	ASSLRLAGSTDTQY
TRBV29-1	TRBJ2-6	SVYTGANVLT